This T cell receptor (beta chain) was identified in a study of T cells in Graves' hyperthyroidism and ophthalmopathy (dated by TCRdb to the late 2010s). In terms of the full investigation: A discovery cohort of about a hundred patients, roughly 40 with Graves' ophthalmopathy and approximately 57 with stable Graves' hyperthyroidism, was used to find distinguishing TCR V-J signatures. An independent validation cohort of around 19 hyperthyroidism patients and more than 15 patients who later progressed to ophthalmopathy tested prospective prediction of ophthalmopathy. The 95 to 100 discovery patients were divided at random into training and test sets in a 7:3 ratio. In over five Graves' hyperthyroidism patients, the study also compared T-cell repertoires from thyroid tissue with T-cell repertoires from blood. After sampling, hyperthyroidism patients received methimazole starting at 30 mg daily, and ophthalmopathy patients received high-dose intravenous methylprednisolone. According to the paper, TCR Vbeta CDR3 sequencing was carried out on about 140 peripheral blood samples, which came from under 50 ophthalmopathy, around 75 hyperthyroidism and approximately 17 progressor patients. Overall study outcomes, separate from this receptor: Sample size was not statistically predetermined, and investigators were not blinded to group allocation. During validation, the model predicted progression to ophthalmopathy a median of around six months ahead of onset, with around 70% sensitivity and 72.22% specificity. Ophthalmopathy was separated from stable hyperthyroidism by a 13 V-J signature model, with 85% to 90% sensitivity and roughly 84% specificity obtained in cross-validation and 80%/75% obtained in testing. Most expanded thyroid clonotypes (frequency above 0.001) were also detected in blood, a finding suggesting that blood repertoires may reflect thyroid immune responses.

Stable Graves' hyperthyroidism was defined as no progression to ophthalmopathy during 18 months of follow-up. Hyperthyroidism patients were newly diagnosed, with disease duration under 2 months, and aged 18 to 65 years. Any patient with an uncontrolled infection, another autoimmune disease, pregnancy or lactation was excluded. Diagnoses were established on the basis of clinical symptoms, serum thyroxine and TRAb, thyroid ultrasound, and orbital computed tomography. Total RNA was extracted with Trizol reagent, and quality was checked on an Agilent 2100 Bioanalyzer. Concerning this clonotype: Its antigen is currently not known. This may be a read error: a much more frequent sequence differs by one nucleotide.

Germline trimming amounts to 4 bases on V and 8 bases on J, with 10 as the count of junction bases outside the gene matches. The CDR3 sequence holds 14 residues, the cysteine and phenylalanine included. The kept DNA is CDR3 alone, 42 bases in frame from the first base. The CDR1 and CDR2 encoded by the germline V gene are SGHTA and FQGNSA. The TCR beta CDR3 regions were amplified from the RNA transcripts. The first round of RT-PCR for the TCR CDR3 was performed with the HTBI primer set and the Qiagen OneStep RT-PCR kit. Libraries were constructed in a second round of multiplex PCR, after which size selection and purification were carried out. Paired-end sequencing of the libraries was performed with 100 bp reads on an Illumina HiSeq2000. The authors processed their data as follows. SOAPnuke was used to process the raw data, throwing out any read that contained adapters or uncalled bases, had a mean Phred below 15, or lacked an exact constant-primer or identifier match. COPE v1.2.5 was used to merge the high-quality paired reads, and each unique nucleotide sequence was defined as a clonotype. MiTCR v1.1 was used to align the clonotypes against IMGT TRBV, TRBD and TRBJ reference segments. The analysis was restricted to V-J combinations with a frequency above 0.0001, which together covered roughly 99% of the repertoires. The TCS score was defined as the ratio of F50 (clonal expansion) to E x V (chaos), calculated using BLOSUM62-based TCRdist between CDR3 peptides within each V-J. Welch's t-statistics and random forest reduced several hundred V-J features to about 12, which were used in a naive Bayes classifier (R e1071). TCRdb applied fastp at Q25 and MiXCR to the public reads, then kept only in-frame beta chains. Entries that share a CDR3 protein sequence are merged under the most common genes and DNA. The V and J calls and clone size are TCRdb's, not the authors'. In all, the sample holds hundreds of thousands of distinct CDR3 sequences, and about 45% of those were seen once. Of the sample, approximately 8.2% falls within the top ten clones.

The specimen sequenced was peripheral blood or thyroid tissue (not recorded which). This receptor chain uses TRBV7-2 and TRBJ1-2; 7 bases in the middle match TRBD1. The TCR originated in a woman younger than 30 with Graves' hyperthyroidism. Donor details come from another sample of the same person, matched by shared clones. In nucleotide form, the sequence is TGTGCCAGCAGCTCCGGGACAGCGGGGGAAGGCTACACCTTC. Its protein reads: CASSSGTAGEGYTF.